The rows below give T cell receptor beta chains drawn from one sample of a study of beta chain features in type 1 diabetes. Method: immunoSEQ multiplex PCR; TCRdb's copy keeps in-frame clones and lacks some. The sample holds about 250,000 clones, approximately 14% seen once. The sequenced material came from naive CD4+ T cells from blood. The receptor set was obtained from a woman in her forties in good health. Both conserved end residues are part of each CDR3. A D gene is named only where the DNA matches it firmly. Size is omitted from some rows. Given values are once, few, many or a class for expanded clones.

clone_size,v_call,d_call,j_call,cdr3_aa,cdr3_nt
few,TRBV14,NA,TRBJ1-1,CASSRRGGNTEAFF,TGTGCCAGCAGCCGGAGAGGGGGGAACACTGAAGCTTTCTTT
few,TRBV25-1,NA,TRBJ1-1,CASSEYQGLEAFF,TGTGCCAGCAGTGAATACCAGGGCTTAGAAGCTTTCTTT
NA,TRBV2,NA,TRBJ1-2,CASRAGNGYTF,TGTGCCAGCAGGGCGGGGAATGGCTACACCTTC
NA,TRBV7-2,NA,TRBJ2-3,CASNDLGGAVGDTQYF,TGTGCCAGCAACGACCTAGGGGGGGCAGTGGGAGATACGCAGTATTTT
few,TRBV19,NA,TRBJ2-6,CASRLIQGYSGANVLTF,TGTGCCAGTCGATTAATCCAGGGCTACTCTGGGGCCAACGTCCTGACTTTC
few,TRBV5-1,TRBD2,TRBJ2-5,CASSLRRSGGAAETQYF,TGCGCCAGCAGCTTGAGGCGTAGCGGGGGGGCCGCAGAGACCCAGTACTTC
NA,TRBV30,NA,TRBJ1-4,CAWITTAITPATNEKLFF,TGTGCCTGGATAACGACAGCTATAACTCCTGCAACTAATGAAAAACTGTTTTTT
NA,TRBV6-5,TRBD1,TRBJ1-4,CASGRQGGEKLFF,TGTGCCAGCGGCAGACAGGGGGGCGAAAAACTGTTTTTT
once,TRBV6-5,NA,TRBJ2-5,CASSYRQGLSETQYF,TGTGCCAGCAGTTACCGGCAGGGGCTTTCGGAGACCCAGTACTTC
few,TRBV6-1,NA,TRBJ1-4,CASSPTGVVLEKLFF,TGTGCCAGCAGCCCAACCGGGGTCGTTCTCGAAAAACTGTTTTTT
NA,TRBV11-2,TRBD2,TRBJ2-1,CASSLAVAGAYNEQFF,TGTGCCAGCAGCTTAGCAGTAGCGGGTGCTTACAATGAGCAGTTCTTC
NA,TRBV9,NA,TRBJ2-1,CASSDKGSRTYNEQFF,TGTGCCAGCAGCGATAAGGGGTCGAGGACCTACAATGAGCAGTTCTTC
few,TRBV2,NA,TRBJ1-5,CASGGVDGNQPQHF,TGTGCCAGCGGGGGGGTGGACGGCAATCAGCCCCAGCATTTT
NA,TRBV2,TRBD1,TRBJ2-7,CASGPGQALPEQYF,TGTGCCAGCGGCCCGGGACAGGCCCTGCCCGAGCAGTACTTC
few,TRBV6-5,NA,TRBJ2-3,CASSYSRLVRADTQYF,TGTGCCAGCAGTTACTCGAGGCTAGTTCGCGCAGATACGCAGTATTTT
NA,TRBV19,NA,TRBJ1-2,CASSISVGGGRSGYTF,TGTGCCAGTAGTATTTCTGTAGGCGGGGGACGGTCGGGCTACACCTTC
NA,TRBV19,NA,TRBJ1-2,CASSAIGTQVNYGYTF,TGTGCCAGTAGTGCGATCGGGACACAGGTTAACTATGGCTACACCTTC
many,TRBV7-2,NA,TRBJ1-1,CASSLDRDTEAFF,TGTGCCAGCAGCCTCGATCGGGACACTGAAGCTTTCTTT
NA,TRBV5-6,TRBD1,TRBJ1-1,CASSLSQGQGVVTEAFF,TGTGCCAGCAGCTTGTCGCAGGGGCAGGGGGTAGTCACTGAAGCTTTCTTT
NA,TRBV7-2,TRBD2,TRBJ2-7,CASSLTTASGGRGEQYF,TGTGCCAGCAGCTTGACGACGGCTAGCGGGGGGCGGGGCGAGCAGTACTTC
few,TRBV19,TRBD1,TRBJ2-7,CASSIQGAIYEQYF,TGTGCCAGTAGTATACAGGGGGCGATCTACGAGCAGTACTTC
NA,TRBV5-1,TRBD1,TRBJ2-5,CASSTGGGETQYF,TGCGCCAGCAGCACAGGGGGTGGGGAGACCCAGTACTTC
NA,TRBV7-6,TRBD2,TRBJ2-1,CASSSGTSGGAISYEQFF,TGTGCCAGCAGCTCAGGGACTAGCGGGGGGGCCATTTCCTATGAGCAGTTCTTC
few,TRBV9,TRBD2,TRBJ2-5,CASSVDRGGQETQYF,TGTGCCAGCAGCGTAGATCGGGGGGGCCAAGAGACCCAGTACTTC
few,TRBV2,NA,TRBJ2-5,CASIGRRETQYF,TGTGCCAGCATTGGTCGGCGGGAGACCCAGTACTTC
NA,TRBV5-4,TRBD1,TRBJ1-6,CASSSADRGDNSPLHF,TGTGCCAGCAGCTCGGCGGACAGGGGTGATAATTCACCCCTCCACTTT
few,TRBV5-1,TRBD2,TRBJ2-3,CASSLVGTSRGTDTQYF,TGCGCCAGCAGCTTAGTCGGGACTAGCAGGGGAACAGATACGCAGTATTTT
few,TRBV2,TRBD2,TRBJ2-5,CASSGGTSGGPDQYF,TGTGCCAGCAGCGGGGGGACTAGCGGGGGGCCGGACCAGTACTTC
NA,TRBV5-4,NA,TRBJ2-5,CASSLGGIQETQYF,TGTGCCAGCAGCTTGGGCGGGATCCAAGAGACCCAGTACTTC
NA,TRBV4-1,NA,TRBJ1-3,CASSQDPLDTIYF,TGCGCCAGCAGCCAAGATCCCCTAGACACCATATATTTT
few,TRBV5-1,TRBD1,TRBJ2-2,CASRLTGGADGELFF,TGCGCCAGCAGACTGACAGGGGGCGCGGACGGGGAGCTGTTTTTT
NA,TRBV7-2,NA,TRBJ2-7,CASSLARDRSRSYEQYF,TGTGCCAGCAGCTTAGCTCGCGACAGGAGCAGATCCTACGAGCAGTACTTC
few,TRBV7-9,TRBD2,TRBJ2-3,CASSQTGTSGVDTQYF,TGTGCCAGCAGCCAGACCGGGACTAGCGGGGTGGATACGCAGTATTTT
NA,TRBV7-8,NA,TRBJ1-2,CASSLARTNYGYTF,TGTGCCAGCAGCTTAGCGCGCACTAACTATGGCTACACCTTC
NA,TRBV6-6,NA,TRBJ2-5,CASSYPAGAEETQYF,TGTGCCAGCAGTTACCCCGCGGGGGCCGAAGAGACCCAGTACTTC
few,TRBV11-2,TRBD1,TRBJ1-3,CASRTYLGQTGNTIYF,TGTGCCAGCAGGACATACCTGGGACAGACTGGAAACACCATATATTTT
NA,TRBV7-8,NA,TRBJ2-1,CASSLAGVGGDEQFF,TGTGCCAGCAGCTTGGCCGGAGTTGGGGGCGATGAGCAGTTCTTC
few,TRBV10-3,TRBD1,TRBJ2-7,CAIQVRTGPYEQYF,TGTGCCATCCAAGTGCGGACAGGGCCCTACGAGCAGTACTTC
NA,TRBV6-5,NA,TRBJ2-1,CASSPVFSSYNEQFF,TGTGCCAGCAGTCCCGTTTTCAGCTCCTACAATGAGCAGTTCTTC
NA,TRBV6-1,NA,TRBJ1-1,CASRYGQLNTEAFF,TGTGCCAGCAGGTACGGACAGCTTAACACTGAAGCTTTCTTT
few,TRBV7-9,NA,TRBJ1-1,CASTQEGWQPPGATEAFF,TGTGCCAGCACCCAAGAGGGCTGGCAACCCCCGGGAGCCACTGAAGCTTTCTTT
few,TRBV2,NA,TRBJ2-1,CASRRDSVLPEQFF,TGTGCCAGCAGGCGCGACTCGGTCCTTCCTGAGCAGTTCTTC
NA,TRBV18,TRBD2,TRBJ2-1,CASSPPMGGGAVEQFF,TGTGCCAGCTCACCACCCATGGGCGGGGGGGCTGTTGAGCAGTTCTTC
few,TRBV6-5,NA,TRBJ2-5,CASSYSQGMETQYF,TGTGCCAGCAGTTACTCTCAGGGAATGGAGACCCAGTACTTC
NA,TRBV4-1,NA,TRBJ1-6,CASSRGRQENSPLHF,TGCGCCAGCAGCCGGGGGCGACAGGAAAATTCACCCCTCCACTTT
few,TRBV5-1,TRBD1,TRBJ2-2,CASSGTGGFSGELFF,TGCGCCAGCAGCGGGACAGGGGGCTTTTCCGGGGAGCTGTTTTTT
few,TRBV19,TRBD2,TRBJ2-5,CASSTPGLAGYQETQYF,TGTGCCAGTAGTACGCCGGGACTAGCGGGGTACCAAGAGACCCAGTACTTC
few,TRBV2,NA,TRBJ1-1,CASKTGRVNTEAFF,TGTGCCAGTAAGACAGGAAGGGTGAACACTGAAGCTTTCTTT
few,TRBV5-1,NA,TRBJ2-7,CASSLVGASSYEQYF,TGCGCCAGCAGCTTGGTTGGGGCTAGCTCCTACGAGCAGTACTTC
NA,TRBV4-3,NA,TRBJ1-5,CASSQEFTGQQPQHF,TGCGCCAGCAGCCAAGAATTCACAGGGCAACAGCCCCAGCATTTT
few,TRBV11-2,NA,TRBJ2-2,CASSLLVNTGELFF,TGTGCCAGCAGCTTATTAGTTAACACCGGGGAGCTGTTTTTT
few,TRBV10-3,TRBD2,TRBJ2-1,CAIKSPGGNEQFF,TGTGCCATCAAGTCTCCGGGAGGAAATGAGCAGTTCTTC
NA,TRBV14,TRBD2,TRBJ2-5,CASSQARGGGSTQYF,TGTGCCAGCAGCCAAGCTCGGGGGGGAGGATCGACCCAGTACTTC
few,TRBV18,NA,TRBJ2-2,CASSQGRVAGELFF,TGTGCCAGCTCTCAGGGGCGCGTCGCCGGGGAGCTGTTTTTT
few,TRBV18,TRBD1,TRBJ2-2,CASSPQGQGAGGELFF,TGTGCCAGCTCACCCCAGGGACAGGGGGCCGGCGGGGAGCTGTTTTTT
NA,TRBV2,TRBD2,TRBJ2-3,CASSRSGGPDTQYF,TGTGCCAGCAGTCGATCGGGGGGGCCAGATACGCAGTATTTT
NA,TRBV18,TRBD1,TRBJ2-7,CASSLRLTGVGDEQYF,TGTGCCAGCTCACTTCGCTTGACAGGGGTAGGGGACGAGCAGTACTTC
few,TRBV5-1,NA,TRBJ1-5,CASSVDSNQPQHF,TGCGCCAGCAGCGTAGATAGCAATCAGCCCCAGCATTTT
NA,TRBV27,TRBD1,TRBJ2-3,CASSSRDRVGTDTQYF,TGTGCCAGCAGTAGCAGGGACAGGGTGGGCACAGATACGCAGTATTTT